Listed below are T cell receptor beta chains from one sample, sequenced in a study of cytomegalovirus exposure and HLA in healthy donors. Clones were sequenced by immunoSEQ multiplex PCR, and TCRdb holds only the in-frame ones, with some missing. The sample records hundreds of thousands of clones, more than 75% being singletons. The sequencing input was PBMCs. The receptor source for this set is a woman under 30 in good health and CMV-seropositive. CDR3s include the opening cysteine and the closing phenylalanine or tryptophan. The order of the fields is CDR3 protein, CDR3 DNA, J gene, D gene, V gene. The D gene is left open where the match is weak.

CASSDGTRGFNEQFF	TGTGCCAGCAGCGACGGGACTAGAGGTTTCAATGAGCAGTTCTTC	TRBJ2-1	TRBD2	TRBV9
CASSQVGGLASTDTQYF	TGCGCCAGCAGCCAAGTCGGAGGGCTCGCAAGCACAGATACGCAGTATTTT	TRBJ2-3	NA	TRBV4-1
CASSFSGRTGELFF	TGTGCCAGCAGCTTCAGCGGGAGGACCGGGGAGCTGTTTTTT	TRBJ2-2	TRBD2	TRBV7-9
CASSPGQSSYEQYF	TGTGCCAGCAGCCCAGGACAGAGCTCCTACGAGCAGTACTTC	TRBJ2-7	NA	TRBV27
CASSIAGAGYEQYF	TGTGCCAGTAGTATAGCAGGGGCCGGCTACGAGCAGTACTTC	TRBJ2-7	NA	TRBV19
CASSVDGWANTEAFF	TGTGCCAGCAGCGTAGATGGATGGGCGAACACTGAAGCTTTCTTT	TRBJ1-1	NA	TRBV9
CASSGWQGLNYGYTF	TGTGCCAGTAGTGGTTGGCAGGGACTGAACTATGGCTACACCTTC	TRBJ1-2	NA	TRBV19
CASSLGLNYNEQFF	TGTGCCAGCAGTTTAGGACTCAACTACAATGAGCAGTTCTTC	TRBJ2-1	NA	TRBV27
CASSPLGRGLYETQYF	TGTGCCAGCAGTCCCCTCGGCAGGGGGCTTTATGAGACCCAGTACTTC	TRBJ2-5	TRBD1	TRBV28
CASSPSTGNYGYTF	TGCGCCAGCAGCCCAAGCACAGGGAACTATGGCTACACCTTC	TRBJ1-2	NA	TRBV5-1
CASNEARALNEKLFF	TGTGCCAGCAACGAGGCCAGGGCCCTTAATGAAAAACTGTTTTTT	TRBJ1-4	NA	TRBV28
CASSFEVGLAGPEQYF	TGTGCCAGCAGCTTCGAGGTTGGACTAGCGGGTCCGGAGCAGTACTTC	TRBJ2-7	TRBD2	TRBV7-6
CASSANLNRGNGYTF	TGTGCCAGCAGTGCAAACCTCAACAGGGGGAATGGCTACACCTTC	TRBJ1-2	TRBD1	TRBV6-1
CASSFRVGGGYTF	TGTGCCAGCAGCTTCAGGGTAGGGGGTGGCTACACCTTC	TRBJ1-2	NA	TRBV7-8
CASSEGVYQPQHF	TGTGCCAGCAGCGAAGGGGTTTACCAGCCCCAGCATTTT	TRBJ1-5	NA	TRBV9
CASSTRTSGYNEQFF	TGTGCCAGCAGCACCCGGACTAGCGGGTACAATGAGCAGTTCTTC	TRBJ2-1	TRBD2	TRBV6-1
CAWSPDRVSGGYTF	TGTGCCTGGAGCCCGGACAGGGTGTCAGGTGGCTACACCTTC	TRBJ1-2	TRBD1	TRBV30
CASSSVMGGRGTYEQYF	TGTGCCAGCAGTTCCGTAATGGGCGGGAGGGGCACCTACGAGCAGTACTTC	TRBJ2-7	TRBD2	TRBV11-2
CASSEVRYSYNEQFF	TGTGCCAGCAGTGAAGTCCGCTATTCCTACAATGAGCAGTTCTTC	TRBJ2-1	NA	TRBV2
CASSVEGGNTEAFF	TGTGCCAGCAGTGTAGAGGGAGGGAACACTGAAGCTTTCTTT	TRBJ1-1	NA	TRBV2
CASTPSSGRYNEQFF	TGTGCCAGTACCCCAAGCAGCGGGAGGTACAATGAGCAGTTCTTC	TRBJ2-1	TRBD2	TRBV19
CASSDDRASRETQYF	TGTGCCAGCAGTGATGACAGGGCTAGCAGGGAGACCCAGTACTTC	TRBJ2-5	TRBD1	TRBV6-1
CASSERGEGSYEQYF	TGTGCCAGCAGCGAGAGGGGGGAGGGCTCCTACGAGCAGTACTTC	TRBJ2-7	NA	TRBV9
CASSYSWLATDTQYF	TGTGCCAGCAGTTACTCTTGGCTTGCCACAGATACGCAGTATTTT	TRBJ2-3	NA	TRBV6-5
CASSLAYGVTGELFF	TGTGCTAGCAGCTTAGCGTACGGGGTCACCGGGGAGCTGTTTTTT	TRBJ2-2	NA	TRBV7-7
CASSPPGVGETQYF	TGTGCCAGCAGTCCTCCGGGGGTCGGGGAGACCCAGTACTTC	TRBJ2-5	NA	TRBV6-5
CASSSYTDYGYTF	TGTGCCAGCAGCAGCTATACAGACTATGGCTACACCTTC	TRBJ1-2	NA	TRBV5-6